This T cell receptor beta chain was recovered during a study of T cell changes during pregnancy in multiple sclerosis. The method was immunoSEQ multiplex PCR; TCRdb's version includes in-frame clones alone and lacks a portion of them. The sample yields approximately 30,000 clones, more than 85% seen once. The CDR3 is 23 residues long. V was pared by 3 bases and J by 4 bases, with 19 bases of the junction left unmatched. CDR1 is KGHSH and CDR2 is LQKENI in the germline V gene. V usage is TRBV18 and J usage is TRBJ2-6, with 15 bases fitting TRBD2. The sequenced sample was CD4+ T cells from peripheral blood mononuclear cells, obtained after pregnancy. The receptor was isolated from a female donor with multiple sclerosis, enrolled in a pregnancy study. Here the CDR3 reads CASSPSIPGLAGGSAIGANVLTF. In DNA, the CDR3 is TGTGCCAGCTCACCCTCGATCCCGGGACTAGCGGGAGGTAGTGCTATCGGGGCCAACGTCCTGACTTTC.